Listed here are 13 T cell receptor beta chains from one sample, sequenced in a study of cytomegalovirus exposure and HLA in healthy donors. Vbeta (60) and Jbeta (13) primers were used in the PCR. This table comes from immunoSEQ multiplex PCR, and its TCRdb copy is limited to in-frame clones, with some not included. The repertoire shows about 170,000 clones; the top ten hold 0.65% to 0.9%. The sequenced sample was PBMCs. These receptors were taken from a woman aged 18-29 years in good health and CMV-seropositive.

J is TRBJ1-2 and V is TRBV18; 8 nucleotides align to TRBD1. This CDR3 is built from 13 residues. Germline-derived CDR1 and CDR2 are KGHSH and LQKENI. V shed 4 bases and J 6 bases; nucleotides not matched to a gene: 4. CDR3 in amino acids: CASSLDRAHGYTF. The CDR3 DNA sequence: TGTGCCAGCTCACTGGACAGGGCCCATGGCTACACCTTC.

The J gene is TRBJ2-7, the V gene TRBV6-5; 11 bases are a match to TRBD1. This CDR3 contains 15 residues. V lost 6 bases, J lost 4 bases, and 8 bases stayed unmatched. Per the germline V gene, CDR1 is MNHEY and CDR2 is SVGAGI. The CDR3: CASRSPGQGGYEQYF. The CDR3 DNA is TGTGCCAGCAGGAGTCCGGGACAGGGGGGGTACGAGCAGTACTTC.

Notes on this clone: At one of its ends the junction is not consistent with the germline gene, which may arise from a read error. The V call is TRBV7-7, the J call TRBJ2-2; the D gene is possibly TRBD1 (5 bases). CDR1 is SSHAT, CDR2 FNYEAQ, per germline (reference sequence). This CDR3 is built from 13 residues. Here the CDR3 DNA reads TGTGCTAGCAGCTTAGACAGCACCGGGGAGCTGTTTTTT. The encoded protein is CASSLDSTGELFF.

V and J are TRBV5-6 and TRBJ1-3; D gene unclear. CDR3 size: 15 residues. V dropped 0 bases and J dropped 4 bases, with 11 bases sitting between them. The germline V gene encodes CDR1 SGHDT and CDR2 YYEEEE. CDR3 region: CASSLELFSGNTIYF. CDR3 sequence (DNA): TGTGCCAGCAGCTTGGAACTATTTTCGGGAAACACCATATATTTT.

J is TRBJ1-4 and V is TRBV18, with no clear D. V shed 2 bases and J shed 7 bases, with 14 bases lying between them. The CDR3 loop spans 15 amino acids. The germline gives CDR1 KGHSH, CDR2 LQKENI. CDR3 region: CASSPTGIHIEKLFF. CDR3 nucleotide sequence: TGTGCCAGCTCACCAACCGGGATACACATTGAAAAACTGTTTTTT.

The chain joins TRBV4-2 to TRBJ1-2; D call uncertain. The germline gives CDR1 LGHNA, CDR2 YNFKEQ. The CDR3 is 13 amino acids. The V end lost 6 bases, the J end lost 4 bases, and 12 bases lay between the germline ends. The CDR3 reads CASRTDGLYGYTF. The CDR3 DNA reads TGTGCCAGCAGAACCGACGGACTCTATGGCTACACCTTC.

J is TRBJ2-7 and V is TRBV11-3; no definite D call. Germline CDR1 is SGHNT and CDR2 is YENEEA. This CDR3 has 15 amino acids. The V end lost 2 bases, the J end lost 4 bases, and 15 bases lay between the germline ends. CDR3 nucleotides: TGTGCCAGCAGCTTAAATAGACAATCGGATTACGAGCAGTACTTC. This codes for CASSLNRQSDYEQYF.

The rearrangement joins TRBV2 to TRBJ2-7, with D uncertain. Trimming left V 5 bases short and J 6 bases short, with 11 bases between. Germline CDR1 SNHLY, CDR2 FYNNEI. This CDR3 contains 12 residues. The chain's CDR3 is CASSPLRGEQYF. CDR3 sequence (DNA): TGTGCCAGCAGTCCTTTACGCGGCGAGCAGTACTTC.

The genes are TRBV7-2 and TRBJ2-3; D is possibly TRBD2 (6 bases). V was shortened by 2 bases and J by 0 bases, with 15 bases between the two germline ends. The CDR3 contains 17 residues. Germline-derived CDR1 and CDR2 are SGHTA and FQGNSA. The CDR3 loop is CASSLPVLAPSTDTQYF. As DNA, the CDR3 is TGTGCCAGCAGCTTACCTGTCCTAGCGCCTAGCACAGATACGCAGTATTTT.

V and J are TRBV10-1 and TRBJ2-5, with D possibly TRBD1 on 5 matching bases. Germline V lookup: CDR1 WNHNN, CDR2 SYGVQD (reference sequence). This CDR3 has 16 residues. The ends were cut back, 9 bases at V and 1 base at J, with 21 bases in the middle. CDR3 DNA: TGCGCCAGGGACGGACATAGGATAAAGATCCAAGAGACCCAGTACTTC. This codes for CARDGHRIKIQETQYF.

The chain links TRBV7-9 to TRBJ2-1; D may be TRBD1 (5 bases). Looked up from germline, CDR1 is SEHNR and CDR2 is FQNEAQ (reference sequence). There are 13 residues in the CDR3. Trimming cost V 1 base and J 8 bases, with 9 bases left between them. Written as DNA, the CDR3 is TGTGCCAGCAGCTTAGGGGGCGATTATGAGCAGTTCTTC. Translated: CASSLGGDYEQFF.

This chain connects TRBV5-4 to TRBJ2-1, with 10 bases matching TRBD1. The germline V gene encodes CDR1 SGHNT and CDR2 YYREEE (reference sequence). The V gene end was trimmed by 4 bases and the J gene end by 8 bases; junction bases not matched to a gene: 12. CDR3 length: 16 amino acids. The CDR3 bases are TGTGCCAGCAGCCCCGGGGGGGACAGGGGAGTCCATGAGCAGTTCTTC. It codes for CASSPGGDRGVHEQFF.

The chain couples TRBV28 to TRBJ1-1; 8 bases are shared with TRBD1. Germline CDR1 reads MDHEN; CDR2 reads SYDVKM. This CDR3 region has 15 residues. Trimming took 6 bases from V and 5 from J; bases not matched to a gene: 11. Here the CDR3 reads CASSFDLTGGTEAFF. Written as DNA, the CDR3 is TGTGCCAGCAGCTTCGATTTAACAGGGGGGACTGAAGCTTTCTTT.